The 22 T cell receptor beta chains presented below share a single source sample, sequenced in a study of T cells after yellow fever vaccination. MiXCR was run by TCRdb on the 5' RACE reads, yielding one entry per CDR3 protein. Among approximately 550,000 distinct CDR3 sequences listed, 15% to 20% were seen once. The source material was PBMCs, sampled 15 days after the yellow fever booster vaccination. These receptors all come from a man aged 30-40 years who received the YFV17D yellow fever vaccine.

The CDR3 region is CASNTRNEQFF. CDR3 nucleotide sequence: TGTGCCAGCAACACTAGGAATGAGCAGTTCTTC. This chain connects TRBV2 to TRBJ2-1; tentatively, D is TRBD2 (5 bases). The ends were cut back, 7 bases at V and 7 bases at J, with 8 bases in the middle. CDR3 length equals 11 residues. Germline V gene data show CDR1 as SNHLY and CDR2 as FYNNEI.

As concerns this clonotype: A read error may produce the germline difference seen at one junction end. The V and J genes are TRBV7-9 and TRBJ1-2; D call uncertain. Germline-derived CDR1 and CDR2 are SEHNR and FQNEAQ (reference sequence). The CDR3 totals 14 residues. CDR3 sequence: CASSLGPADYRYTF. The CDR3 nucleotides read TGTGCCAGCAGCTTAGGCCCGGCTGACTATCGCTACACCTTC. The full variable domain, with the rest looked up from reference TRBV7-9 and TRBJ1-2, is DTGVSQNPRHKITKRGQNVTFRCDPISEHNRLYWYRQTLGQGPEFLTYFQNEAQLEKSRLLSDRFSAERPKGSFSTLEIQRTEQGDSAMYLCASSLGPADYRYTFGSGTRLTVV.

This clonotype was counted a few times. The chain uses TRBV27 and TRBJ2-7, with D perhaps TRBD1 or TRBD2 (5 bases each). The CDR3 extends over 13 amino acids. Germline V gene lookup returns CDR1 MNHEY and CDR2 SMNVEV (reference sequence). V lost 9 bases, J lost 0 bases, and 12 bases lay in between. The CDR3 spells CASNRDGSYEQYF. The CDR3 region has the DNA TGTGCCAGTAACCGGGACGGCTCCTACGAGCAGTACTTC.

The CDR3 spells CASSPGGVGETQYF. In nucleotides, the CDR3 is TGTGCCAGCAGCCCCGGCGGGGTCGGAGAGACCCAGTACTTC. The chain recombines TRBV7-2 with TRBJ2-5; D may be TRBD2 (6 bases). Trimming took 5 bases from V and 4 from J, leaving 14 bases between them. The CDR3 is made up of 14 amino acids. Germline-derived CDR1 and CDR2 are SGHTA and FQGNSA.

This rearrangement joins TRBV5-1 to TRBJ2-2; D remains ambiguous. Trimming cost V 0 bases and J 4 bases, with 10 bases left between them. Germline V gene lookup returns CDR1 SGHRS and CDR2 YFSETQ. The CDR3 runs to 15 residues. The CDR3 loop reads CASSLVQASTGELFF. The DNA of the CDR3 is TGCGCCAGCAGCTTGGTGCAGGCGAGCACCGGGGAGCTGTTTTTT.

This clonotype came up many times. The rearrangement joins TRBV10-2 to TRBJ1-5, with D possibly TRBD1 on 6 matching bases. This CDR3 is built from 14 residues. V shed 8 bases and J shed 0 bases, with 11 bases lying between them. CDR1 and CDR2 from the germline V gene are WSHSY and SAAADI. The CDR3 sequence: CASRGGHSNQPQHF. CDR3 nucleotide sequence: TGCGCCAGCCGAGGGGGTCATAGCAATCAGCCCCAGCATTTT.

This clonotype was observed a few times. The chain is built from TRBV7-3 and TRBJ2-1; D may be TRBD1 (6 bases). Germline V lookup: CDR1 SGHTA, CDR2 FQGTGA. The CDR3 is 15 residues long. V lost 5 bases and J 5 bases, leaving 16 bases between the germline ends. DNA of the CDR3: TGTGCCAGCAGCCCCAGGGGTGGCGGGCACAATGAGCAGTTCTTC. Translated: CASSPRGGGHNEQFF. The variable domain in full, completed from reference TRBV7-3 and TRBJ2-1, reads GAGVSQTPSNKVTEKGKYVELRCDPISGHTALYWYRQSLGQGPEFLIYFQGTGAADDSGLPNDRFFAVRPEGSVSTLKIQRTERGDSAVYLCASSPRGGGHNEQFFGPGTRLTVL.

This clonotype occurred a few times. The rearrangement uses TRBV24-1 and TRBJ2-2; D gene uncertain. Trimming took off 9 bases at V and 1 base at J, with 14 bases between the two ends. Germline V gene sequence: CDR1 KGHDR, CDR2 SFDVKD. The CDR3 covers 15 residues. The CDR3 nucleotides read TGTGCCACCTCTAGGGCGAAGGGGAACACCGGGGAGCTGTTTTTT. Translated: CATSRAKGNTGELFF.

The rearrangement uses TRBV20-1 and TRBJ2-3; maybe TRBD2 (6 bases). The CDR3 sequence is 14 residues long. Germline V gene sequence: CDR1 DFQATT, CDR2 SNEGSKA (reference sequence). Deletions cut 1 base from V and 4 bases from J, with 12 bases between. The CDR3 reads CSARVGGISDTQYF. CDR3 DNA sequence: TGCAGTGCTAGAGTCGGAGGGATCTCAGATACGCAGTATTTT.

The gene calls are TRBV7-8 and TRBJ2-5; TRBD1 matches 10 bases. Losses at the gene ends were 5 bases for V and 7 bases for J; bases not matched to a gene: 13. Germline-derived CDR1 and CDR2 are SGHVS and FQNEAQ. This CDR3 region has 16 residues. The CDR3 coding sequence is TGTGCCAGCAGCCTTCGGGACAGGGGAGGTCCGGTGACCCAGTACTTC. This encodes CASSLRDRGGPVTQYF.

The V call is TRBV29-1, the J call TRBJ2-7, with 10 bases aligning to TRBD2. The V gene's germline CDR1 is SQVTM and CDR2 ANQGSEA. V was pared by 5 bases and J by 4 bases, with 8 bases of the junction left unmatched. The CDR3 has 14 residues. The CDR3 loop reads CSVWASGSRYEQYF. CDR3 in DNA: TGCAGCGTTTGGGCTAGCGGGAGTCGGTACGAGCAGTACTTC.

This rearrangement joins TRBV6-2 or TRBV6-3 to TRBJ2-7, with TRBD2 as a possible D gene (6 bases). Deletions cut 6 bases from V and 0 bases from J, with 24 bases between. CDR1 MNHEY and CDR2 SVGEGT come from the germline V gene. The CDR3 is 18 amino acids. The DNA for the CDR3 is TGTGCCAGCAGGACACCCAAAACATCTAGCGCCTTCTCCTACGAGCAGTACTTC. This encodes CASRTPKTSSAFSYEQYF.

This clonotype was counted only a few times. The rearrangement joins TRBV5-5 to TRBJ2-1, with TRBD2 identical over 11 bases. Trimming at V came to 4 bases and at J to 6 bases, leaving 6 bases not matched to a gene. Germline CDR1 is SGHKS and CDR2 is YYEKEE (reference sequence). This CDR3 comprises 15 residues. CDR3 sequence reads: CASSQLAGVSNEQFF. In DNA form, the CDR3 reads TGTGCCAGCAGCCAACTAGCGGGAGTGTCCAATGAGCAGTTCTTC. Variable domain in full (rest from reference TRBV5-5 and TRBJ2-1): DAGVTQSPTHLIKTRGQQVTLRCSPISGHKSVSWYQQVLGQGPQFIFQYYEKEERGRGNFPDRFSARQFPNYSSELNVNALLLGDSALYLCASSQLAGVSNEQFFGPGTRLTVL.

The chain combines TRBV7-2 with TRBJ1-1; D is ambiguous. Germline loops: CDR1 SGHTA, CDR2 FQGNSA. This CDR3 comprises 14 residues. Trimming pared 3 bases from V and 1 base from J, leaving 9 bases between. DNA of the CDR3: TGTGCCAGCAGCTTCGTGGAAAGGAACACTGAAGCTTTCTTT. It translates to CASSFVERNTEAFF.

This clonotype was observed a few times. The gene calls are TRBV6-5 and TRBJ2-1; 7 bases fit TRBD2. V dropped 4 bases and J dropped 5; count of bases not matched to a gene: 11. Per germline, CDR1 MNHEY and CDR2 SVGAGI. This CDR3 has 16 residues. The CDR3 DNA reads as TGTGCCAGCAGTTCCCCGGGGGGAGGGACGAACAATGAGCAGTTCTTC. Its protein is CASSSPGGGTNNEQFF.

This chain joins TRBV20-1 and TRBJ1-2; possible D gene TRBD1, 5 bases. The CDR3 is made up of 15 amino acids. CDR1 DFQATT and CDR2 SNEGSKA come from the germline V gene (reference sequence). Trimming stripped 3 bases from V and 0 bases from J, with 14 bases between. The CDR3 nucleotides read TGCAGTGCTAGTTTAGTCAGGACATCTAACTATGGCTACACCTTC. Amino acid sequence: CSASLVRTSNYGYTF.

This clonotype occurred a few times. This rearrangement joins TRBV29-1 to TRBJ2-1, with 10 bases that match TRBD1. With V trimmed by 7 bases and J by 9 bases, 3 bases remained unmatched. Germline CDR1 and CDR2: SQVTM and ANQGSEA. The CDR3 extends over 11 amino acids. CDR3 coding DNA: TGCAGCGGGACAGGGGGTCTTGAGCAGTTCTTC. It yields the protein CSGTGGLEQFF.

The gene calls are TRBV5-1 and TRBJ2-2; 10 positions match TRBD1. The V gene's germline CDR1 is SGHRS and CDR2 YFSETQ. Trimming took 2 bases from V and 8 from J; bases not matched to a gene: 9. The CDR3 is made up of 16 amino acids. The CDR3 reads CASSFQTGGAEGELFF. The CDR3 nucleotides read TGCGCCAGCAGCTTCCAGACAGGGGGCGCGGAAGGGGAGCTGTTTTTT.

This chain links TRBV6-2 or TRBV6-3 with TRBJ1-2; 7 bases map to TRBD1. After removal of 7 bases from V and 0 bases from J, the junction contained 8 bases not matched to a gene. This CDR3 contains 15 residues. CDR1 is MNHEY and CDR2 is SVGEGT in the germline V gene. The CDR3 coding sequence is TGTGCCAGCACCTTGACAGGGCCAGCTAACTATGGCTACACCTTC. Translation: CASTLTGPANYGYTF.

The chain recombines TRBV5-1 with TRBJ2-3; TRBD2 agrees at 10 bases. The ends lost 1 base at V and 8 bases at J; junction bases unmatched: 13. Per germline, CDR1 SGHRS and CDR2 YFSETQ. The CDR3 totals 17 residues. CDR3 amino acids: CASSLSSAASGSATQYF. CDR3 in DNA: TGCGCCAGCAGCTTGTCCTCTGCAGCTAGCGGGAGTGCTACGCAGTATTTT.

The table lists this clonotype with a few counts. The chain joins TRBV30 to TRBJ1-1, with unresolved D. The CDR3 is 11 residues long. Per germline, CDR1 GTSNPN and CDR2 SVGIG (reference sequence). The V and J ends lost 5 bases and 5 bases respectively, with 9 bases between them. CDR3 in amino acids: CAWVDGTEAFF. The CDR3 DNA reads TGTGCCTGGGTGGATGGGACTGAAGCTTTCTTT.

The V gene is TRBV30, the J gene TRBJ2-1; D might be TRBD2 (6 bases). Trimming stripped 2 bases from V and 9 bases from J, with 11 bases between. The V gene's germline CDR1 is GTSNPN and CDR2 SVGIG (reference sequence). The CDR3 runs 12 residues. CDR3 nucleotides: TGTGCCTGGAGTACTAGCCCGGTTGAGCAGTTCTTC. It specifies CAWSTSPVEQFF.